The following is a T cell receptor beta chain sequence with its context. The antigen remains unidentified. The donor group consisted entirely of healthy Caucasians. The data stem from a study of identical twins. Study-level findings and limits: The presence of invariant MAIT and iNKT cells could partly confound analyses of zero-insertion sequences.

CDR3 length: 13 amino acids. With 3 bases removed from V and 5 bases from J, the gap between germline ends came to 8 bases. Germline CDR1 SGHVS, CDR2 FNYEAQ. TCRdb re-called the 5' RACE reads through MiXCR, storing one row per CDR3 protein. This sample has 500,000 or so distinct CDR3 sequences; about 20% occur once, and the top ten carry 0.91%. This sample was also put to use in a study of T cells expressing NK-cell markers. As that study records: The TCR beta repertoires originated in sorted CD3+CD56+NKG2C+, CD3+CD56+NKG2C- and CD3+CD56-NKG2C+ T cells. One of the eight sequenced donors was seronegative, whereas the other seven were HCMV-seropositive.

The chain combines TRBV7-6 with TRBJ2-1; D uncertain. Sequenced: CD4+ T cells sorted from blood. This receptor was taken from a woman between 18 and 30 years old in good health. In nucleotides, the CDR3 is TGTGCCAGCAGCTTCGACACCAACAATGAGCAGTTCTTC. Translated: CASSFDTNNEQFF.